The rows below give T cell receptor beta chains drawn from one sample of a study of blood T cell repertoires in COVID-19. This table comes from immunoSEQ multiplex PCR, and its TCRdb copy is limited to in-frame clones, with some not included. The table lists 90,000 to 140,000 clones, 81% of them singletons, with 37% in the top ten. Sequenced material: peripheral blood. The source is a man of 80 years or more with acute or convalescent COVID-19. The CDR3 runs from the conserved cysteine through the conserved F or W. The order of the fields is V gene, J gene, CDR3 protein.

TRBV7-8	TRBJ2-3	CASSSTTLAGVADTQYF
TRBV4-3	TRBJ1-4	CASSPHLGGGTNEKLFF
TRBV5-1	TRBJ2-5	CASSPQGHETQYF
TRBV9	TRBJ1-2	CASSVGDRGRSSGYTF
TRBV6-5	TRBJ1-2	CASRRTGRQDGYTF
TRBV28	TRBJ2-1	CASSLFWASGLSYNEQFF
TRBV7-2	TRBJ2-3	CASSWTGGTDTQYF
TRBV28	TRBJ1-1	CASSLLGPQNTEAFF
TRBV7-9	TRBJ2-1	CASSFGRGPMYYNEQFF
TRBV5-1	TRBJ1-3	CASSWGDNSGNTIYF
TRBV9	TRBJ1-2	CASSRSRVIYGYTF
TRBV28	TRBJ1-2	CASRSFSQLGYTF
TRBV2	TRBJ1-5	CASSGGRGRNQPQHF
TRBV5-1	TRBJ2-5	CASSYLAGGQETQYF
TRBV28	TRBJ2-4	CASSQQGFREYF